These 29 T cell receptor beta chains came from one sample sequenced in a study of blood T cell repertoires in COVID-19. Sequenced by immunoSEQ multiplex PCR; TCRdb stores in-frame clones only, minus some. The repertoire holds tens of thousands of clones, with just over 85% as singletons. The specimen sequenced was peripheral blood. The receptors stem from a human donor in a cohort sampled during active COVID-19.

This chain uses TRBV14 with TRBJ1-4; possible D gene TRBD1, 5 bases. The V gene lost 0 bases and the J gene lost 8 bases, with 13 bases spanning the gap. There are 15 residues in the CDR3. Germline V gene data show CDR1 as SGHDN and CDR2 as FVKESK. The chain's CDR3 is CASSQDRSRGEKLFF. CDR3 in DNA: TGTGCCAGCAGCCAAGATCGGTCCCGGGGGGAAAAACTGTTTTTT. The complete variable domain, with remaining parts taken from reference TRBV14 and TRBJ1-4, reads EAGVTQFPSHSVIEKGQTVTLRCDPISGHDNLYWYRRVMGKEIKFLLHFVKESKQDESGMPNNRFLAERTGGTYSTLKVQPAELEDSGVYFCASSQDRSRGEKLFFGSGTQLSVL.

This clone was observed once. The V and J genes are TRBV28 and TRBJ2-7; D is ambiguous. The V end lost 3 bases, the J end lost 0 bases, and 6 bases lay between the germline ends. The CDR3 is 13 residues long. Germline CDR1 MDHEN, CDR2 SYDVKM. The DNA for the CDR3 is TGTGCCAGCAGTTTCCGACTCTCCTACGAGCAGTACTTC. The encoded protein is CASSFRLSYEQYF.

The chain recombines TRBV5-6 with TRBJ1-1; D call uncertain. The CDR3 length is 12 residues. Germline lookup yields CDR1 SGHDT and CDR2 YYEEEE. Trimming removed 2 bases at V and 1 base at J, with 3 bases between. CDR3 region: CASSLANTEAFF. The CDR3 DNA is TGTGCCAGCAGCTTAGCGAACACTGAAGCTTTCTTT.

The CDR3 reads CASSPPTGDQQYF. CDR3 nucleotide sequence: TGTGCCAGCAGTCCCCCGACAGGTGATCAGCAGTACTTC. The J gene is TRBJ2-7, the V gene TRBV12-3 or TRBV12-4, with D possibly TRBD1 on 6 matching bases. This CDR3 has 13 amino acids. The V end lost 5 bases, the J end lost 8 bases, and 16 bases lay between the germline ends.

This CDR3 reads CASSLEQGKPQHF. CDR3 coding DNA: TGTGCCAGCAGCCTCGAGCAGGGGAAGCCCCAGCATTTT. The chain has TRBV7-9 and TRBJ1-5; TRBD1 might be the D (6 bases). This CDR3 has 13 amino acids. Germline V gene lookup returns CDR1 SEHNR and CDR2 FQNEAQ (reference sequence). V was trimmed by 5 bases and J by 8 bases, leaving 13 bases between them.

CDR3 in amino acids: CASSPRRPSGTEAFF. As DNA, the CDR3 is TGTGCCAGCAGTCCAAGAAGACCTTCGGGCACTGAAGCTTTCTTT. J is TRBJ1-1 and V is TRBV6-5, with no clear D. Germline V gene sequence: CDR1 MNHEY, CDR2 SVGAGI. With 5 bases removed from V and 4 bases from J, the gap between germline ends came to 17 bases. The CDR3 consists of 15 residues.

This chain connects TRBV20-1 to TRBJ2-5; possibly TRBD2 for D (5 bases). CDR3 length: 16 amino acids. The V gene lost 3 bases and the J gene lost 1 base, with 18 bases spanning the gap. The germline CDR1 and CDR2 sequences are DFQATT and SNEGSKA (reference sequence). CDR3 region: CSASPTAGLAQETQYF. Here the CDR3 DNA reads TGCAGTGCTAGTCCGACCGCTGGGCTAGCCCAAGAGACCCAGTACTTC.

As DNA, the CDR3 is TGCGCCAGCAGCTTGGGTCTTCCCACAGATACGCAGTATTTT. The encoded protein is CASSLGLPTDTQYF. The chain recombines TRBV5-1 with TRBJ2-3; D is ambiguous. There are 14 residues in the CDR3. V was clipped by 0 bases and J by 2 bases, with 7 bases between them. CDR1 and CDR2 (germline): SGHRS, YFSETQ.

The V call is TRBV5-6, the J call TRBJ2-7; 9 nucleotides align to TRBD1. Germline V lookup: CDR1 SGHDT, CDR2 YYEEEE. The junction had 7 bases not matched to a gene; V was cut back by 2 bases and J by 1 base. The CDR3 is 16 residues long. CDR3 sequence (DNA): TGTGCCAGCAGCTTTTCCGGGACAGGGATGTCCTACGAGCAGTACTTC. Translated, it gives CASSFSGTGMSYEQYF.

The rearrangement joins TRBV3-1 (or the pseudogene TRBV3-2) to TRBJ2-5; D may be TRBD1 (5 bases). The length of the CDR3 is 12 residues. V dropped 3 bases and J dropped 7 bases, with 9 bases sitting between them. Germline values: CDR1 LGHDT, CDR2 YNNKEL (reference sequence). CDR3 DNA: TGTGCCAGCAGCCAGACAGTTGGGACCCAGTACTTC. It yields the protein CASSQTVGTQYF.

The chain combines TRBV6-1 with TRBJ1-6; D may be TRBD1 (6 bases). V dropped 3 bases and J dropped 10 bases, with 13 bases sitting between them. CDR1 is MNHNS, CDR2 SASEGT, per germline. This CDR3 has 14 residues. CDR3 nucleotides: TGTGCCAGCAGTGACGCGGGGGCCGTCTCACCCCTCCACTTT. Its protein product is CASSDAGAVSPLHF.

This clone was counted a single time. The junction differs from germline at one of its ends, possibly a read error. The V and J genes are TRBV5-4 and TRBJ1-3, with a weak D call TRBD1 (6 bases). Germline V gene lookup returns CDR1 SGHNT and CDR2 YYREEE (reference sequence). The CDR3 consists of 16 residues. The CDR3 protein is CASTLGGQPSGNTIYF. CDR3 DNA: TGTGCCAGCACCTTGGGGGGGCAACCCTCTGGAAACACCATATATTTT.

This rearrangement joins TRBV5-6 to TRBJ1-1, with a weak D call TRBD1 (6 bases). The CDR3 runs to 15 residues. Germline lookup yields CDR1 SGHDT and CDR2 YYEEEE. V dropped 0 bases and J dropped 7 bases, with 16 bases sitting between them. The CDR3 nucleotides read TGTGCCAGCAGCTTGGCGGGCCGAGAAGGGGGTGAAGCTTTCTTT. Translating it yields CASSLAGREGGEAFF.

This chain links TRBV5-5 with TRBJ2-3; D might be TRBD1 (6 bases). Trimming took off 4 bases at V and 0 bases at J, with 12 bases between the two ends. CDR3 size: 15 residues. Germline values: CDR1 SGHKS, CDR2 YYEKEE (reference sequence). The CDR3 spells CASSRTGTSTDTQYF. DNA for the CDR3: TGTGCCAGCAGCCGAACAGGGACCAGCACAGATACGCAGTATTTT.

The V gene is TRBV19, the J gene TRBJ2-4, with 11 bases aligning to TRBD2. Germline loops: CDR1 LNHDA, CDR2 SQIVND (reference sequence). The CDR3 spans 18 residues. V shed 0 bases, J shed 9 bases, and the junction held 13 bases outside the gene matches. In DNA form, the CDR3 reads TGTGCCAGTAGTATAGAGGGGCCTAGCGGGGGGCCGGGTAGCATTCAGTACTTC. Translation gives CASSIEGPSGGPGSIQYF.

In its sample, this clone was seen once. This sample also contains other DNA sequences that code for the same CDR3. As DNA, the CDR3 is TGTGCCAGCAGCTTAGGAGTCGGCTCCTACAATGAGCAGTTCTTC. As protein: CASSLGVGSYNEQFF. The rearrangement links TRBV7-2 to TRBJ2-1; no clear D gene. The CDR3 is 15 residues long. Trimming took 1 base from V and 0 from J, leaving 7 bases between them. Looked up from germline, CDR1 is SGHTA and CDR2 is FQGNSA. Using reference TRBV7-2 and TRBJ2-1 for the parts outside the CDR3, the full variable domain is GAGVSQSPSNKVTEKGKDVELRCDPISGHTALYWYRQSLGQGLEFLIYFQGNSAPDKSGLPSDRFSAERTGGSVSTLTIQRTQQEDSAVYLCASSLGVGSYNEQFFGPGTRLTVL.

This clone was detected once. The chain uses TRBV5-4 and TRBJ2-1; 8 positions agree with TRBD2. CDR3 size: 16 residues. V shed 0 bases, J shed 6 bases, and the junction held 8 bases outside the gene matches. Germline CDR1 reads SGHNT; CDR2 reads YYREEE (reference sequence). The DNA of the CDR3 is TGTGCCAGCAGCTTGGACCCCGGGAGGGCCATCAATGAGCAGTTCTTC. This gives the protein CASSLDPGRAINEQFF.

This chain uses TRBV6-5 with TRBJ1-3, with D maybe TRBD1 (5 bases). The CDR3 sequence is 14 residues long. Germline values: CDR1 MNHEY, CDR2 SVGAGI. V lost 6 bases, J lost 3 bases, and 12 bases lay in between. The CDR3 sequence is CASSPGGLGNTIYF. The CDR3 coding sequence is TGTGCCAGCAGCCCCGGGGGACTTGGAAACACCATATATTTT.

The V call is TRBV12-3 or TRBV12-4, the J call TRBJ1-2; no clear D. This CDR3 is 11 amino acids long. V was pared by 5 bases and J by 7 bases, with 8 bases between. The CDR3 here is CASSLRGGYTF. The CDR3 DNA is TGTGCCAGCAGTCTCCGGGGTGGCTACACCTTC.

The count of this clone is one. The chain carries TRBV7-2 and TRBJ1-4, with D uncertain. Trimming cost V 2 bases and J 3 bases, with 10 bases left between them. The germline V gene encodes CDR1 SGHTA and CDR2 FQGNSA. The CDR3 is 15 residues long. The CDR3 loop is CASSLPGSANEKLFF. CDR3 in DNA: TGTGCCAGCAGCTTACCGGGGTCAGCTAATGAAAAACTGTTTTTT. The full variable domain, completed using reference TRBV7-2 and TRBJ1-4, is GAGVSQSPSNKVTEKGKDVELRCDPISGHTALYWYRQSLGQGLEFLIYFQGNSAPDKSGLPSDRFSAERTGGSVSTLTIQRTQQEDSAVYLCASSLPGSANEKLFFGSGTQLSVL.

V and J are TRBV5-1 and TRBJ2-1, with 10 nucleotides matching TRBD2. With V trimmed by 4 bases and J by 4 bases, 8 bases remained unmatched. The germline gives CDR1 SGHRS, CDR2 YFSETQ. The CDR3 sequence is 16 residues long. The CDR3 nucleotides are TGCGCCAGCAGCGCTTCTAGCGGGGGAGCTTACAATGAGCAGTTCTTC. Translating gives CASSASSGGAYNEQFF.

The chain links TRBV27 to TRBJ2-4, with 7 bases that match TRBD2. The CDR3 extends over 14 amino acids. V trimming: 7 bases; J trimming: 2 bases; junction bases outside the gene matches: 5. The germline V gene has CDR1 MNHEY and CDR2 SMNVEV (reference sequence). CDR3 loop: CASTSGAPKNIQYF. CDR3 nucleotide sequence: TGTGCCAGCACCAGCGGGGCGCCCAAAAACATTCAGTACTTC.

The chain has TRBV12-3 or TRBV12-4 and TRBJ2-7; no clear D gene. The CDR3 extends over 12 amino acids. Trimming took off 6 bases at V and 2 bases at J, with 8 bases between the two ends. This chain's CDR3 is CASRGETYEQYF. CDR3 nucleotide sequence: TGTGCCAGCAGGGGCGAGACCTACGAGCAGTACTTC.

V is TRBV13 and J is TRBJ2-1; TRBD2 matches 8 bases. V shed 1 base, J shed 5 bases, and the junction held 4 bases outside the gene matches. The CDR3 consists of 15 residues. Germline CDR1 PRHDT, CDR2 FYEKMQ (reference sequence). The CDR3 nucleotides are TGTGCCAGCAGCTTAGTGGGGCGGGGGGACAATGAGCAGTTCTTC. Translated, it gives CASSLVGRGDNEQFF.

V usage is TRBV15 and J usage is TRBJ2-7; 10 positions match TRBD2. Germline-derived CDR1 and CDR2 are LNHNV and YYDKDF (reference sequence). After removal of 5 bases from V and 5 bases from J, the junction contained 15 bases not matched to a gene. CDR3 size: 17 residues. The CDR3 DNA follows: TGTGCCACCAGCGAATGGATGAGCGGGGGGGCCCGGGACGAGCAGTACTTC. This gives the protein CATSEWMSGGARDEQYF.

This clone has a handful of counts. The chain combines TRBV12-3 or TRBV12-4 with TRBJ1-2; 8 bases fit TRBD1. The CDR3 is made up of 13 amino acids. V dropped 5 bases and J dropped 4; count of bases not matched to a gene: 3. DNA of the CDR3: TGTGCCAGCAGTCGGACAGGGCCCTATGGCTACACCTTC. Translated: CASSRTGPYGYTF.

With regard to this clone: The DNA is left out, because the CDR3 cannot be placed on it with certainty; the CDR3 is given as TCRdb lists it. The chain joins TRBV21-1 to TRBJ1-2. TRBV21-1 is an annotated pseudogene. Including both end residues, the CDR3 is 16 amino acids long. The CDR3 protein is CASSKVVGGGNYGYTF.

V is TRBV7-2 and J is TRBJ1-2; tentatively, D is TRBD1 (5 bases). V dropped 4 bases and J dropped 4 bases, with 13 bases sitting between them. The CDR3 is 14 residues long. CDR1 is SGHTA and CDR2 is FQGNSA in the germline V gene. The CDR3 reads CASSSRGRGYGYTF. CDR3 coding DNA: TGTGCCAGCAGCTCCCGAGGAAGGGGCTATGGCTACACCTTC.

The chain couples TRBV6-5 to TRBJ2-7; TRBD1 agrees at 7 bases. Germline CDR1 and CDR2: MNHEY and SVGAGI. The CDR3 is 16 amino acids. The V segment lost 2 bases and the J segment 2 bases; nucleotides outside the gene matches: 9. Here the CDR3 reads CASSYRATGDPYEQYF. The CDR3 nucleotides read TGTGCCAGCAGTTACAGGGCAACAGGGGATCCCTACGAGCAGTACTTC.